The following is a TCR beta chain sequence with its context. This PCR relied on a set of 60 Vbeta primers and 13 Jbeta primers. Repertoires were generated with immunoSEQ multiplex PCR, while TCRdb's copy carries only in-frame clones and drops some. The sample shows about 110,000 clones, roughly 70% of them seen only once. This entry comes from a study of cytomegalovirus exposure and HLA in healthy donors. Trimming stripped 4 bases from V and 5 bases from J, with 11 bases between. CDR1 and CDR2 (germline): LNHDA, SQIVND (reference sequence). The CDR3 contains 13 residues. The sample comprised PBMCs. The genes are TRBV19 and TRBJ1-2, with a possible D match to TRBD1 (5 bases). The TCR comes from a woman in her sixties or seventies in good health and CMV-seropositive. CDR3 in DNA: TGTGCCAGTAGTACCTCCAGGGAATATGGCTACACCTTC. The encoded protein is CASSTSREYGYTF.